These T cell receptor beta chains were read from a single sample in a study of T cell responses to AZD1222 COVID-19 vaccine. The protocol was immunoSEQ multiplex PCR, while the TCRdb copy is restricted to in-frame clones and leaves out a portion. The data contain approximately 120,000 clones, 90% of them singletons. The sequencing here drew on peripheral blood, taken on day 0 of AZD1222 vaccination. These receptors were obtained from an adult in good health. The CDR3 runs from the conserved cysteine through the conserved F or W. Each record gives: clone size, D gene, J gene, V gene, CDR3 DNA, CDR3 protein. The D gene is left open where the match is weak. Clone size is given for some rows only: seen once, a few or many times, or a class if the clone is expanded.

>NA|NA|TRBJ2-3|TRBV23-1
TGCGCCAGCAGTCAGAATCAGGGCACTAGCACAGATACGCAGTATTTT
CASSQNQGTSTDTQYF
>NA|NA|TRBJ1-2|TRBV3-1/TRBV3-2
TGTGCCAGCAGCCCCGATGGGGGGGGGCCCTATGGCTACACCTTC
CASSPDGGGPYGYTF
>once|NA|TRBJ2-1|TRBV11-2
TGTGCCAGCAGCTTGAGCGGCATCTCCTACAATGAGCAGTTCTTC
CASSLSGISYNEQFF
>once|NA|TRBJ1-5|TRBV6-5
TGTGCCAGCAGCGGACAGCTCAATCAGCCCCAGCATTTT
CASSGQLNQPQHF
>NA|TRBD2|TRBJ2-1|TRBV29-1
TGCAGCACAACTAGCGGGAGTTATATCAATGAGCAGTTCTTC
CSTTSGSYINEQFF
>NA|TRBD1|TRBJ2-7|TRBV4-1
TGCGCCAGCAGCCAAGATCTTACGGGACAGGGAGCCTACGAGCAGTACTTC
CASSQDLTGQGAYEQYF
>NA|NA|TRBJ2-7|TRBV29-1
TGCAGCGTTGCCCGAGGGGCAGGATTGAACGAGCAGTACTTC
CSVARGAGLNEQYF
>once|TRBD2|TRBJ2-1|TRBV5-4
TGTGCCAGCAGCCAAAAAGCCGGGACTAGCGGTTACAATGAGCAGTTCTTC
CASSQKAGTSGYNEQFF
>NA|TRBD1|TRBJ2-7|TRBV6-2/TRBV6-3
TGTGCCAGCATCCCACGGGACAGACCCTACGAGCAGTACTTC
CASIPRDRPYEQYF
>NA|NA|TRBJ1-3|TRBV6-6
TGTGCCACGAGCGGGGGTATCTCTGGAAACACCATATATTTT
CATSGGISGNTIYF
>NA|NA|TRBJ1-2|TRBV10-3
TGTGCCATCAGCGAGCAGGGGAATGGCTACACCTTC
CAISEQGNGYTF
>NA|TRBD1|TRBJ2-5|TRBV3-1/TRBV3-2
TGTGCCAGCAGCCGAACGACAGGGGCCGGTGAGACCCAGTACTTC
CASSRTTGAGETQYF
>once|NA|TRBJ2-2|TRBV3-1/TRBV3-2
TGTGCCAGCAGCTGGCGGGACTCTTGGGGGGAGCTGTTTTTT
CASSWRDSWGELFF
>NA|NA|TRBJ1-2|TRBV12-2
TGTGCAAGTCGCTTACAAAGGGGGTCCCCTGGCTATGGCTACACCTTC
CASRLQRGSPGYGYTF
>NA|TRBD2|TRBJ2-7|TRBV2
TGTGCCAGCAGTATTCTTAGCGGGAGACGGGCGGACGAGCAGTACTTC
CASSILSGRRADEQYF
>NA|NA|TRBJ1-4|TRBV28
TGTGCCAGCAGTTTCGGGACGGTTAATGAAAAACTGTTTTTT
CASSFGTVNEKLFF
>few|TRBD1|TRBJ1-2|TRBV30
TGTGCCTGGACTACAGGGGGCACTGGCTACACCTTC
CAWTTGGTGYTF
>NA|NA|TRBJ1-1|TRBV3-1/TRBV3-2
TGTGCCAGCAGCCAAGGCACTGAAGCTTTCTTT
CASSQGTEAFF